The 27 T cell receptor beta chains below come from one sample, sequenced in a study of blood T cells in healthy people across ages (dated by TCRdb to 2013 to 2016). The receptor library was made with 5' RACE. Instrument on record: Illumina HiSeq 2500. The second PCR ran for about 7 to 11 cycles and used a J-beta primer mix along with a sample-barcoded 5' primer. TCRdb redid the processing of the public reads, applying fastp at Q25 and MiXCR, and retained in-frame beta chains. Rows with one shared CDR3 protein collapse into an entry with the most common genes and DNA. Within this sample are over 1,500,000 distinct CDR3 sequences, with about 49% of them counted one time only. Over 2% of the sample comes from the top ten. The specimen was blood. The receptors were sampled from a woman aged 40 to 55 in good health.

V is TRBV24-1 and J is TRBJ2-6, with D uncertain. Germline V gene sequence: CDR1 KGHDR, CDR2 SFDVKD. The CDR3 consists of 14 residues. Deletions cut 2 bases from V and 1 base from J, with 2 bases between. This CDR3 reads CATSDYSGANVLTF. Written as DNA, the CDR3 is TGTGCCACCAGTGATTATTCTGGGGCCAACGTCCTGACTTTC.

The chain recombines TRBV4-1 with TRBJ2-7; TRBD2 matches at 7 bases. The germline gives CDR1 MGHRA, CDR2 YSYEKL. This CDR3 has 14 residues. V shed 1 base, J shed 4 bases, and the junction held 4 bases outside the gene matches. The CDR3 DNA is TGCGCCAGCAGCCAAGTTTTGCGGGAGTACGAGCAGTACTTC. It yields the protein CASSQVLREYEQYF.

The gene calls are TRBV20-1 and TRBJ2-5; possibly TRBD1 for D (6 bases). Judging by the DNA end, TRBJ2-7 fits better; the J call may be wrong. CDR1 and CDR2 (germline): DFQATT, SNEGSKA (reference sequence). This CDR3 is built from 13 residues. The CDR3 sequence: CSARESGVGEQYF. In nucleotides, the CDR3 is TGCAGTGCTAGGGAGTCAGGGGTTGGCGAGCAGTACTTC.

The rearrangement uses TRBV12-3 or TRBV12-4 and TRBJ2-3; D unresolved. Trimming stripped 2 bases from V and 4 bases from J, with 10 bases between. This CDR3 spans 14 amino acids. CDR3 DNA: TGTGCCAGCAGTTTACAAGTGTCCGCAGATACGCAGTATTTT. Translated, it gives CASSLQVSADTQYF.

This clonotype turned up a few times. V is TRBV27 and J is TRBJ2-1; maybe TRBD1 (5 bases). V lost 8 bases, J lost 8 bases, and 16 bases lay in between. Germline CDR1 is MNHEY and CDR2 is SMNVEV (reference sequence). CDR3 size: 13 residues. The CDR3 here is CASHQRPGYEQFF. The CDR3, as DNA: TGTGCCAGCCACCAGAGACCAGGGTATGAGCAGTTCTTC.

This rearrangement joins TRBV13 to TRBJ1-2; TRBD1 might be the D (5 bases). The length of the CDR3 is 15 residues. V gave up 5 bases and J gave up 2 bases, with 15 bases separating them. The germline V gene encodes CDR1 PRHDT and CDR2 FYEKMQ (reference sequence). CDR3 in DNA: TGTGCCAGCAGCCTCGGCAGGGCGGAAAACTATGGCTACACCTTC. This encodes CASSLGRAENYGYTF.

The chain couples TRBV5-1 to TRBJ2-3; unclear D gene. Germline CDR1 SGHRS, CDR2 YFSETQ. The V and J ends lost 0 bases and 8 bases respectively, with 10 bases between them. The CDR3 has 13 residues. Here the CDR3 DNA reads TGCGCCAGCAGCTTGGACGGTATGACTACGCAGTATTTT. Translating gives CASSLDGMTTQYF.

J is TRBJ2-7 and V is TRBV28; no definite D call. CDR1 is MDHEN, CDR2 SYDVKM, per germline. Trimming pared 6 bases from V and 7 bases from J, leaving 16 bases between. This CDR3 spans 13 amino acids. For the CDR3, the DNA is TGTGCCAGCAGGGATCAAACCTACAATGAGCAGTACTTC. Translated: CASRDQTYNEQYF.

This chain joins TRBV2 and TRBJ2-6; D perhaps matches TRBD1 (6 bases). The length of the CDR3 is 17 residues. The V and J ends lost 6 bases and 0 bases respectively, with 15 bases between them. Germline CDR1 is SNHLY and CDR2 is FYNNEI. The CDR3 is CASRTQQGNSGANVLTF. CDR3 DNA: TGTGCCAGCAGGACCCAACAGGGAAACTCTGGGGCCAACGTCCTGACTTTC.

This chain links TRBV20-1 with TRBJ1-5, with D tentatively TRBD1 (5 bases). V lost 0 bases and J lost 3, with 9 bases in between. The CDR3 sequence is 14 residues long. The germline V gene encodes CDR1 DFQATT and CDR2 SNEGSKA (reference sequence). In DNA form, the CDR3 reads TGCAGTGCTAGAGAGGGGCAAATCAATCAGCCCCAGCATTTT. Translating gives CSAREGQINQPQHF.

This clonotype appeared a few times. The chain employs TRBV6-6 and TRBJ2-1; the D gene is possibly TRBD1 (6 bases). The CDR3 extends over 16 amino acids. Germline V CDR1 and CDR2: MNHNY, SVGAGI (reference sequence). Trimming removed 0 bases at V and 3 bases at J, with 12 bases between. The DNA of the CDR3 is TGTGCCAGCAGTTACTCGGCGTGGGGGCGCTACAATGAGCAGTTCTTC. It is translated as CASSYSAWGRYNEQFF.

The V gene is TRBV7-9, the J gene TRBJ1-2, with TRBD1 matching 10 bases. The CDR3 sequence is 17 residues long. V lost 4 bases, J lost 1 base, and 9 bases stayed unmatched. Germline CDR1 is SEHNR and CDR2 is FQNEAQ (reference sequence). The CDR3 loop reads CASSYAGGTGVNYGYTF. The CDR3 DNA reads as TGTGCCAGCAGCTACGCCGGGGGGACAGGGGTTAACTATGGCTACACCTTC.

This chain links TRBV29-1 with TRBJ2-1; D is possibly TRBD1 or TRBD2 (6 bases each). Germline CDR1 is SQVTM and CDR2 is ANQGSEA. This CDR3 is built from 13 residues. The CDR3 bases are TGCACCTCCCCCGGGGGCCGGGGCGATGAGCAGTTCTTC. Its translation: CTSPGGRGDEQFF.

This sequence joins TRBV28 and TRBJ1-5; TRBD1 matches 10 bases. V shed 4 bases and J 7 bases; nucleotides not matched to a gene: 7. The germline V gene has CDR1 MDHEN and CDR2 SYDVKM. The CDR3 spans 15 residues. This CDR3 reads CASSSRTGGRQPQHF. CDR3 bases: TGTGCCAGCAGTTCCAGGACAGGGGGTAGACAGCCCCAGCATTTT.

In the case of this clonotype: The junction does not match germline at one end; this may be a read error. This sequence joins TRBV12-3 or TRBV12-4 and TRBJ1-1; no definite D call. This CDR3 comprises 13 residues. CDR3 amino acids: CASRGTENTGAFF. CDR3 sequence (DNA): TGTGCCAGCAGGGGAACAGAGAACACTGGAGCTTTCTTT.

V is TRBV6-2 or TRBV6-3 and J is TRBJ2-7; D tentatively reads TRBD1 or TRBD2 (5 bases each). The CDR3 totals 16 residues. Trimming cost V 5 bases and J 6 bases, with 23 bases left between them. Germline loops: CDR1 MNHEY, CDR2 SVGEGT. In nucleotides, the CDR3 is TGTGCCAGCAGTCCAGGGCTCCGGACTCACATAATCGAGCAGTACTTC. Residues: CASSPGLRTHIIEQYF.

This chain joins TRBV5-5 and TRBJ2-3; D unresolved. The CDR3 is 16 amino acids. The germline V gene encodes CDR1 SGHKS and CDR2 YYEKEE (reference sequence). V was cut by 0 bases and J by 2 bases, with 13 bases left in between. The DNA of the CDR3 is TGTGCCAGCAGCTTGGACGGGTCCGTCCTCACAGATACGCAGTATTTT. Translation: CASSLDGSVLTDTQYF.

This clonotype was detected only once. The chain joins TRBV27 to TRBJ1-5; D is perhaps TRBD1 (5 bases). Per the germline V gene, CDR1 is MNHEY and CDR2 is SMNVEV (reference sequence). The CDR3 spans 14 residues. V was cut by 5 bases and J by 1 base, with 9 bases left in between. The CDR3 DNA reads TGTGCCAGCAGTGGGGGTGAAAGCAATCAGCCCCAGCATTTT. Translated, it gives CASSGGESNQPQHF.

Points on this clonotype: The junction differs from germline at one of its ends, possibly a read error. CDR3 nucleotide sequence: TGTGCCGGCAGCGAGGCCCCGCCAGATACGCAGTATTTT. As protein: CAGSEAPPDTQYF. This chain uses TRBV9 with TRBJ2-3; D not certain. This CDR3 spans 13 amino acids. CDR1 is SGDLS, CDR2 YYNGEE, per germline.

The chain has TRBV27 and TRBJ2-3; a weak D match, TRBD2 (6 bases). The germline V gene has CDR1 MNHEY and CDR2 SMNVEV (reference sequence). The V and J ends lost 3 bases and 0 bases respectively, with 22 bases between them. CDR3 length equals 19 residues. The CDR3 sequence: CASSLTRFPGTLSTDTQYF. DNA for the CDR3: TGTGCCAGCAGTTTGACTAGATTCCCCGGTACACTGAGCACAGATACGCAGTATTTT.

The chain combines TRBV7-9 with TRBJ2-6; 9 bases agree with TRBD1. The CDR3 length is 17 residues. Trimming cost V 4 bases and J 4 bases; bases outside gene matches: 8. Germline lookup yields CDR1 SEHNR and CDR2 FQNEAQ (reference sequence). Here the CDR3 reads CASSCRDRVTGANVLTF. CDR3 DNA: TGTGCCAGCAGCTGCCGGGACAGGGTGACCGGGGCCAACGTCCTGACTTTC.

This chain links TRBV29-1 with TRBJ2-1, with 10 bases lining up with TRBD2. Unmatched junction bases numbered 4, after V lost 0 bases and J lost 2 bases. The CDR3 spans 16 residues. Germline values: CDR1 SQVTM, CDR2 ANQGSEA. The CDR3 bases are TGCAGCGTTGAAGATCCCGGGACTAGCGCCTACAATGAGCAGTTCTTC. Translating gives CSVEDPGTSAYNEQFF.

J is TRBJ2-7 and V is TRBV12-3 or TRBV12-4; 11 nucleotides agree with TRBD1. V lost 5 bases to trimming and J lost 11 bases; unmatched junction nucleotides: 11. This CDR3 has 14 residues. The CDR3 sequence is CASSLAGQGAGKYF. CDR3 DNA: TGTGCCAGCAGTCTGGCCGGACAGGGGGCGGGGAAGTACTTC.

This clonotype has more than one count but fewer than ten. The chain couples TRBV20-1 to TRBJ2-6; D is undetermined. The CDR3 runs 13 residues. Trimming pared 5 bases from V and 4 bases from J, leaving 9 bases between. Germline lookup yields CDR1 DFQATT and CDR2 SNEGSKA (reference sequence). The CDR3 region is CSAPFSGANVLTF. The CDR3, as DNA: TGCAGTGCTCCTTTCAGCGGGGCCAACGTCCTGACTTTC.

V usage is TRBV24-1 and J usage is TRBJ1-2; D remains unclear. The CDR3 length is 16 residues. Germline CDR1 is KGHDR and CDR2 is SFDVKD. Trimming pared 5 bases from V and 5 bases from J, leaving 20 bases between. As DNA, the CDR3 is TGTGCCACCAGTGGAGCCCGGGATTCGGCCAATTATGGCTACACCTTC. The encoded protein is CATSGARDSANYGYTF.

The chain carries TRBV5-5 and TRBJ1-2; D is possibly TRBD1 (5 bases). This CDR3 is built from 12 residues. The germline V gene has CDR1 SGHKS and CDR2 YYEKEE (reference sequence). V was pared by 9 bases and J by 8 bases, with 17 bases between. CDR3 DNA sequence: TGTGCCATCCCGGGGCACTCGGGAGGCTACACCTTC. Translated, it gives CAIPGHSGGYTF.

This rearrangement joins TRBV20-1 to TRBJ1-1, with a tentative D call TRBD1 (5 bases). Germline CDR1 and CDR2: DFQATT and SNEGSKA (reference sequence). Trimming shortened V by 2 bases and J by 4 bases, and 11 bases separated the two germline ends. This CDR3 is 13 amino acids long. In DNA form, the CDR3 reads TGCAGTGCTAGAAAGGGGTGGGCCACTGAAGCTTTCTTT. Residues: CSARKGWATEAFF.